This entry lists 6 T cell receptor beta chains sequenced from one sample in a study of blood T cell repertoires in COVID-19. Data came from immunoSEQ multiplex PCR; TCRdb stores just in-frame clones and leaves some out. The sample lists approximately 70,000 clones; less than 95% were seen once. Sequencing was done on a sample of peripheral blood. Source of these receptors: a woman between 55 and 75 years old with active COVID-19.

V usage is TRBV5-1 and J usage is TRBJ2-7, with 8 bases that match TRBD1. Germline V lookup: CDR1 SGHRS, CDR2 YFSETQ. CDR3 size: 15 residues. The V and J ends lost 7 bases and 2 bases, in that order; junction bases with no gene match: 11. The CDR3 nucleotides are TGCGCCAGCTCCCCCTTCGGGACAGGTACCTACGAGCAGTACTTC. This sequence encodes CASSPFGTGTYEQYF.

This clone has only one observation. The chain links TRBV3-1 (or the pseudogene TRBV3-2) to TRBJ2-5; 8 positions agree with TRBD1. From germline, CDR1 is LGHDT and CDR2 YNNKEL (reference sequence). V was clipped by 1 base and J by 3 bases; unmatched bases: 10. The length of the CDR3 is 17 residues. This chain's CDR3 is CASSQGIRQGAEETQYF. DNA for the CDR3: TGTGCCAGCAGCCAAGGAATTCGGCAGGGGGCCGAAGAGACCCAGTACTTC.

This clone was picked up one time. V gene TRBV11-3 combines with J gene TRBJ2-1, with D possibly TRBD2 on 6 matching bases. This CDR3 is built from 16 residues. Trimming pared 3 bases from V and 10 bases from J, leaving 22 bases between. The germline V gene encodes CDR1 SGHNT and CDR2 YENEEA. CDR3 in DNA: TGTGCCAGCAGCTTTTACGGGGGAGGCCCTACCGGCGAGCAGTTCTTC. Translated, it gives CASSFYGGGPTGEQFF.

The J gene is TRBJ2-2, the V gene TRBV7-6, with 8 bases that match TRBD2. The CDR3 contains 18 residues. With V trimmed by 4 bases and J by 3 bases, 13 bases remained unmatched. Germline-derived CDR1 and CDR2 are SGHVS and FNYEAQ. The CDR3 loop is CASSSRAAGVGYTGELFF. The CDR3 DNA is TGTGCCAGCAGCTCCCGGGCAGCGGGAGTGGGTTACACCGGGGAGCTGTTTTTT. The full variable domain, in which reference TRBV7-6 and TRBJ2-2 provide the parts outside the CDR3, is GAGVSQSPRYKVTKRGQDVALRCDPISGHVSLYWYRQALGQGPEFLTYFNYEAQQDKSGLPNDRFSAERPEGSISTLTIQRTEQRDSAMYRCASSSRAAGVGYTGELFFGEGSRLTVL.

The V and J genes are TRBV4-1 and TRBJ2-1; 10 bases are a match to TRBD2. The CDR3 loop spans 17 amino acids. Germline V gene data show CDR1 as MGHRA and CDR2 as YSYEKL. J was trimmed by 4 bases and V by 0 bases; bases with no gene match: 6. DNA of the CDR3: TGCGCCAGCAGCCAAGAGGTGGCTAGCGGGAGATACAATGAGCAGTTCTTC. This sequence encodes CASSQEVASGRYNEQFF.

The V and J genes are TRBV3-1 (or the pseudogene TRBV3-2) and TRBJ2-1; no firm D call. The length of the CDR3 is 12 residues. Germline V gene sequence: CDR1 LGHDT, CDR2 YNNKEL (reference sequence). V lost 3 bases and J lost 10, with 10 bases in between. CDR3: CASSHEVAEQFF. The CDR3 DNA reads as TGTGCCAGCAGCCACGAGGTCGCGGAGCAGTTCTTC.